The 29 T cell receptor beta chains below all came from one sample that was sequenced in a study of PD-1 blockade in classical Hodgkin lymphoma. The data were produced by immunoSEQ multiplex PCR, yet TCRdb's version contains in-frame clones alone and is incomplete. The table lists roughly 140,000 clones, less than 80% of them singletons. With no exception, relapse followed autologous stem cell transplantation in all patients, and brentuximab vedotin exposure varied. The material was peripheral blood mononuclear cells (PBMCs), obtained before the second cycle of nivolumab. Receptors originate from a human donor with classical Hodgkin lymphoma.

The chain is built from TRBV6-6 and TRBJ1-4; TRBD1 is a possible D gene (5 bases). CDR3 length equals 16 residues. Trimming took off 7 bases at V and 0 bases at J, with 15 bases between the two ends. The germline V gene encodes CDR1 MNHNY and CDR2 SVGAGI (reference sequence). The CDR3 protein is CASTQPGGATNEKLFF. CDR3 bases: TGTGCCAGCACTCAACCTGGGGGGGCAACTAATGAAAAACTGTTTTTT.

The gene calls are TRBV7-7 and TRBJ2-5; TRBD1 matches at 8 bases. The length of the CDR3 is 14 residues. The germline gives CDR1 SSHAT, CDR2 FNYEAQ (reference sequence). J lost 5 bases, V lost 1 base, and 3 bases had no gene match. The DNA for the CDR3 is TGTGCCAGCAGCTTAGGGACAGGGTCGGAGACCCAGTACTTC. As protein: CASSLGTGSETQYF.

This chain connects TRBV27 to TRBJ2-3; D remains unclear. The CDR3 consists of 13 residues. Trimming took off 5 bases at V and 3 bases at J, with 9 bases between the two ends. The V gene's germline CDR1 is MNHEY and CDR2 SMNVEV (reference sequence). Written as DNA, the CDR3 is TGTGCCAGCAGTCCCACAACTACAGATACGCAGTATTTT. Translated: CASSPTTTDTQYF.

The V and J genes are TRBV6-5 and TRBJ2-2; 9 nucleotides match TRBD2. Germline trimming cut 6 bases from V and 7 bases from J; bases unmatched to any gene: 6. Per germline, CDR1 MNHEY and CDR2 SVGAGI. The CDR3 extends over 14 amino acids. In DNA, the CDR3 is TGTGCCAGCAGCCGGGGGACTAGCCTCGGGGAGCTGTTTTTT. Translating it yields CASSRGTSLGELFF.

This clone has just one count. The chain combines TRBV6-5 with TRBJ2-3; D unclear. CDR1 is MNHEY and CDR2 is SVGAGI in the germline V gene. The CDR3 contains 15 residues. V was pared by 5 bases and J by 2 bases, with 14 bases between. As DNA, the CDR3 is TGTGCCAGCAGTCCCATTAGGGTATCCACAGATACGCAGTATTTT. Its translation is CASSPIRVSTDTQYF.

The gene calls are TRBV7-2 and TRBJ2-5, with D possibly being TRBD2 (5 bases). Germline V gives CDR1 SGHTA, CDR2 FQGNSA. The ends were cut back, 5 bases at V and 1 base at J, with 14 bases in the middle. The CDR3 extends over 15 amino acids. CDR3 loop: CASSPSGAIQETQYF. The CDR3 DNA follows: TGTGCCAGCAGCCCCAGCGGAGCTATCCAAGAGACCCAGTACTTC.

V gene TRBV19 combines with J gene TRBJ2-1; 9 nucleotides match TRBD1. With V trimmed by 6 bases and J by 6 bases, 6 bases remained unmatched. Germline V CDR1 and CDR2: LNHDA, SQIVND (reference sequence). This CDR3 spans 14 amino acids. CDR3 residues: CASSGTGLSNEQFF. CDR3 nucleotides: TGTGCCAGTAGCGGGACAGGGTTGTCCAATGAGCAGTTCTTC. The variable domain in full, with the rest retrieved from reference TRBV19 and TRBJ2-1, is DGGITQSPKYLFRKEGQNVTLSCEQNLNHDAMYWYRQDPGQGLRLIYYSQIVNDFQKGDIAEGYSVSREKKESFPLTVTSAQKNPTAFYLCASSGTGLSNEQFFGPGTRLTVL.

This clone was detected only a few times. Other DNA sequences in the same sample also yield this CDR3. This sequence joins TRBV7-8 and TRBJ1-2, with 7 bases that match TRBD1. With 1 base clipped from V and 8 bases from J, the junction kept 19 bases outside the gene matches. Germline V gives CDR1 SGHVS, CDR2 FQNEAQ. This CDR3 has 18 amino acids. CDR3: CASSLDRGRGGKSGGYTF. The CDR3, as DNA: TGTGCCAGCAGCTTAGACAGGGGACGGGGGGGTAAGAGTGGAGGCTACACCTTC. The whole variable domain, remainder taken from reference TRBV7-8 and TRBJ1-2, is GAGVSQSPRYKVAKRGQDVALRCDPISGHVSLFWYQQALGQGPEFLTYFQNEAQLDKSGLPSDRFFAERPEGSVSTLKIQRTQQEDSAVYLCASSLDRGRGGKSGGYTFGSGTRLTVV.

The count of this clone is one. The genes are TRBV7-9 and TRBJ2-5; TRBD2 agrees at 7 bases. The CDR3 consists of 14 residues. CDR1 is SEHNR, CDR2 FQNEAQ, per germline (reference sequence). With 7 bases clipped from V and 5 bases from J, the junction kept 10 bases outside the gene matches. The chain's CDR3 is CASTFLARGETQYF. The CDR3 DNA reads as TGTGCCAGCACCTTCCTAGCGCGGGGGGAGACCCAGTACTTC.

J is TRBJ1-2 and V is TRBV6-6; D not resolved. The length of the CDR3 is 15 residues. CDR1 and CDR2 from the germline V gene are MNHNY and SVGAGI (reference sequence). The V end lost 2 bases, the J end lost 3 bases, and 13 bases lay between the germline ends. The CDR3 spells CASSYATDGDYGYTF. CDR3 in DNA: TGTGCCAGCAGTTACGCGACCGACGGTGACTATGGCTACACCTTC.

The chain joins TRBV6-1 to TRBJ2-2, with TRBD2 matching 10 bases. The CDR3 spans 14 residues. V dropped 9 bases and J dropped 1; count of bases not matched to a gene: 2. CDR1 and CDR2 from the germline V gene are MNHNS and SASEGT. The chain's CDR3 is CASASGRNTGELFF. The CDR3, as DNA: TGTGCCAGTGCTAGCGGGAGGAACACCGGGGAGCTGTTTTTT.

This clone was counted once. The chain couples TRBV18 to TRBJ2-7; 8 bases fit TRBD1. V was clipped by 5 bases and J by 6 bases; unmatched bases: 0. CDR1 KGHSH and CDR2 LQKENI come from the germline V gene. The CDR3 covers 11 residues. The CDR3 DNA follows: TGTGCCAGCTCAGACAGGGGCGAGCAGTACTTC. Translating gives CASSDRGEQYF.

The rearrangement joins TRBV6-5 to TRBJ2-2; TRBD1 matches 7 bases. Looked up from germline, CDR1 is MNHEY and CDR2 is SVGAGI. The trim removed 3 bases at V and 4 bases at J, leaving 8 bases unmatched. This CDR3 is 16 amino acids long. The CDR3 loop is CASSYLDRTGTGELFF. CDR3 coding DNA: TGTGCCAGCAGTTATTTGGACAGGACGGGCACCGGGGAGCTGTTTTTT.

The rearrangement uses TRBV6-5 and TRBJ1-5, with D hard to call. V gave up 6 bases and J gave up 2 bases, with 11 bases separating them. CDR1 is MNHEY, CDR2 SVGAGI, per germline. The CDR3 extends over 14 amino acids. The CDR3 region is CASSLGSGNQPQHF. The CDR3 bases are TGTGCCAGCAGCCTCGGGTCGGGCAATCAGCCCCAGCATTTT.

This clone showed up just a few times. The chain's CDR3 is CASSRESSYEQYF. CDR3 in DNA: TGTGCCAGTAGTCGGGAGAGCTCCTACGAGCAGTACTTC. This rearrangement joins TRBV19 to TRBJ2-7; weak D call: TRBD2 (6 bases). This CDR3 spans 13 amino acids. Looked up from germline, CDR1 is LNHDA and CDR2 is SQIVND (reference sequence). Trimming removed 5 bases at V and 0 bases at J, with 8 bases between.

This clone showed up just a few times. In nucleotides, the CDR3 is TGTGCCAGCAGCCATTTACGGGGACTAGACTCCTACAATGAGCAGTTCTTC. Its translation is CASSHLRGLDSYNEQFF. This sequence joins TRBV14 and TRBJ2-1, with 8 bases aligning to TRBD2. The CDR3 is 17 residues long. The V gene end was trimmed by 3 bases and the J gene end by 0 bases; junction bases not matched to a gene: 7. Looked up from germline, CDR1 is SGHDN and CDR2 is FVKESK.

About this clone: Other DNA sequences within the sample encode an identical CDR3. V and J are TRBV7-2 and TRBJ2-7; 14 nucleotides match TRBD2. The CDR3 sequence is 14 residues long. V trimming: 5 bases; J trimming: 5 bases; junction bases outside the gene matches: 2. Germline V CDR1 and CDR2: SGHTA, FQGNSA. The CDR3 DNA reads TGTGCCAGCAGCCCGGGACTAGCGGGAGACGAGCAGTACTTC. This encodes CASSPGLAGDEQYF.

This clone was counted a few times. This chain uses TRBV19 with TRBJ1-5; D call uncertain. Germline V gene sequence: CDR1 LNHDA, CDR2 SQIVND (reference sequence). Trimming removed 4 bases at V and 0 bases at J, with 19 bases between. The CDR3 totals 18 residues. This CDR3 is CASSRILTATYSNQPQHF. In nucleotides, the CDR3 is TGTGCCAGTAGTAGAATACTAACAGCCACCTATAGCAATCAGCCCCAGCATTTT.

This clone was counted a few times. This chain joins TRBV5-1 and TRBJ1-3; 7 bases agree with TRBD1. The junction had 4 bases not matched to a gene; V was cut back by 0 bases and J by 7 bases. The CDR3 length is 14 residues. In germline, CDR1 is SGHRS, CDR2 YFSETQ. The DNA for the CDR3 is TGCGCCAGCAGCTTGGAGCAGGGGGGGAACACCATATATTTT. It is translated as CASSLEQGGNTIYF.

The DNA for the CDR3 is TGCGCCAGCAGGAGCACTATAAGCACTAATGAAAAACTGTTTTTT. Its protein is CASRSTISTNEKLFF. The chain couples TRBV5-1 to TRBJ1-4, with D unclear. CDR3 size: 15 residues. V was clipped by 5 bases and J by 2 bases, with 13 bases between them. Germline CDR1 and CDR2: SGHRS and YFSETQ.

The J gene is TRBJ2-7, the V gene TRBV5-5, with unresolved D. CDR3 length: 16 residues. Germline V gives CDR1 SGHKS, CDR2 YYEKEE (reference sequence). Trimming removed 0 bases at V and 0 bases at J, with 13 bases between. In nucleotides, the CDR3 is TGTGCCAGCAGCTTGGGCGTGGGTCCTTCCTCCTACGAGCAGTACTTC. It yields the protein CASSLGVGPSSYEQYF.

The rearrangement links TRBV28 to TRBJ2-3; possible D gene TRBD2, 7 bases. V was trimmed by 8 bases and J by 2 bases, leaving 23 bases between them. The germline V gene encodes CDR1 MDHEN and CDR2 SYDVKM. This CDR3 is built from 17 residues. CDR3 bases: TGTGCCAGCTCTAGGGAGTCGGGGGGCTTTCTCACAGATACGCAGTATTTT. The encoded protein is CASSRESGGFLTDTQYF. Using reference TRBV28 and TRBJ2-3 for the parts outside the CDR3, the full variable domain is DVKVTQSSRYLVKRTGEKVFLECVQDMDHENMFWYRQDPGLGLRLIYFSYDVKMKEKGDIPEGYSVSREKKERFSLILESASTNQTSMYLCASSRESGGFLTDTQYFGPGTRLTVL.

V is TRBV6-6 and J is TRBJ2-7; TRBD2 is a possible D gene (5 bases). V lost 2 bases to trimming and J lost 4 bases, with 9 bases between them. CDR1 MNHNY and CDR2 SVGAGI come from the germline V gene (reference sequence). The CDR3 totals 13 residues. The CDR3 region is CASSYGPGYEQYF. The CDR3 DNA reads TGTGCCAGCAGTTACGGGCCGGGGTACGAGCAGTACTTC.

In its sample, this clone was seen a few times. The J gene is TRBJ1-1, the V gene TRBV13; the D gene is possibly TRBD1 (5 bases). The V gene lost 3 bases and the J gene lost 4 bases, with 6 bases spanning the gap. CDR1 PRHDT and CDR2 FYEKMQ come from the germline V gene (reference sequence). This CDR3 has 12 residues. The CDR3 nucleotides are TGTGCCAGCAGCTTGAGGGGCACTGAAGCTTTCTTT. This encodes CASSLRGTEAFF.

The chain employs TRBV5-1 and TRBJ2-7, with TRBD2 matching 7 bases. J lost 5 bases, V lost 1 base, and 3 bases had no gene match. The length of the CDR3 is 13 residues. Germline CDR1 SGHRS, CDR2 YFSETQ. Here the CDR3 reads CASSLSGDHEQYF. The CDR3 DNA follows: TGCGCCAGCAGCTTGAGCGGGGACCACGAGCAGTACTTC.

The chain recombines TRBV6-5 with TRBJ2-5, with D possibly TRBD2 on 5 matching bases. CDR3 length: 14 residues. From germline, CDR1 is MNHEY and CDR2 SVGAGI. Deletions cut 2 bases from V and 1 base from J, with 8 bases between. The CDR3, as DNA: TGTGCCAGCAGTTACGCGGGCGGCCAAGAGACCCAGTACTTC. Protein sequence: CASSYAGGQETQYF.

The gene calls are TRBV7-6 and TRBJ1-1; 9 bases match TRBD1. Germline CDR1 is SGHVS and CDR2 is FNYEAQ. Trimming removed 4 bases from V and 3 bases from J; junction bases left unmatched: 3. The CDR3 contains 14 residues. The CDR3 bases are TGTGCCAGCAGCTCACAGGGGGCGGACACTGAAGCTTTCTTT. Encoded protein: CASSSQGADTEAFF. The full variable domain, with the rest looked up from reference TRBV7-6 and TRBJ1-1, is GAGVSQSPRYKVTKRGQDVALRCDPISGHVSLYWYRQALGQGPEFLTYFNYEAQQDKSGLPNDRFSAERPEGSISTLTIQRTEQRDSAMYRCASSSQGADTEAFFGQGTRLTVV.

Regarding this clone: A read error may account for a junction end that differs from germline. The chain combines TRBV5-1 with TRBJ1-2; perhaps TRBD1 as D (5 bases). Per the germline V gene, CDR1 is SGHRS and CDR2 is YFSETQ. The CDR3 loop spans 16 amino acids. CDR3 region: CASSLAGQGEDYGYTF. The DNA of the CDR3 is TGTGCCAGCAGCTTGGCCGGGCAGGGCGAAGACTATGGCTACACCTTC.

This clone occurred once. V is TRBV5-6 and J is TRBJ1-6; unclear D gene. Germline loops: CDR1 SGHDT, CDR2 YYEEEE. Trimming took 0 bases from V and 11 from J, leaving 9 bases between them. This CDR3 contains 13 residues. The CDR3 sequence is CASSLVGGPPLHF. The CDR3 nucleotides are TGTGCCAGCAGCTTGGTTGGAGGGCCACCCCTCCACTTT. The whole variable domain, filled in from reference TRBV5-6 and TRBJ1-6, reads DAGVTQSPTHLIKTRGQQVTLRCSPKSGHDTVSWYQQALGQGPQFIFQYYEEEERQRGNFPDRFSGHQFPNYSSELNVNALLLGDSALYLCASSLVGGPPLHFGNGTRLTVT.